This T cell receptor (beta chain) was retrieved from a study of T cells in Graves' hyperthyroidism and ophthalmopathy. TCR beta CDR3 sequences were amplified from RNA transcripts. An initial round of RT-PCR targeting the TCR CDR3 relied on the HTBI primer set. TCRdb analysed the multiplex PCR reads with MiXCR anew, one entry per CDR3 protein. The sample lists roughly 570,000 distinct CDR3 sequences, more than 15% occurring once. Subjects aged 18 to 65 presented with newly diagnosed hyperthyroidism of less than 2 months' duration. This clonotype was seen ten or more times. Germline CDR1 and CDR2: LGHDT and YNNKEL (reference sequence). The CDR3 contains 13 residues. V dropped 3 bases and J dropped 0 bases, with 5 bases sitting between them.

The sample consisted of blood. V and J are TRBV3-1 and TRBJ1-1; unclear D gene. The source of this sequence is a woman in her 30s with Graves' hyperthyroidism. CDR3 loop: CASSHEMNTEAFF. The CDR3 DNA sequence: TGTGCCAGCAGCCATGAAATGAACACTGAAGCTTTCTTT.